Shown below are 5 T cell receptor beta chains from a single sample sequenced in a study of shared clonotypes between healthy human individuals. Sequencing used immunoSEQ multiplex PCR; TCRdb keeps in-frame clones, though not all of them. The data hold around 2.1 million clones, with about 93% observed a single time. Naive-designated CD8 cells lacked CD45RO, were positively enriched for CCR7, and omitted terminally differentiated effector memory CD45RA+ cells. The sequenced sample was naive CD8+ T cells from PBMCs. These receptors originate from a man aged 18 to 30 in good health. Some clones in this sample may be carry-over from other donors' samples.

The rearrangement links TRBV4-2 to TRBJ2-7, with 12 bases fitting TRBD2. Looked up from germline, CDR1 is LGHNA and CDR2 is YNFKEQ. The CDR3 contains 16 residues. V shed 5 bases, J shed 4 bases, and the junction held 9 bases outside the gene matches. Written as DNA, the CDR3 is TGTGCCAGCAGCGAACGACTAGCGGGAGTATTATACGAGCAGTACTTC. This encodes CASSERLAGVLYEQYF.

The CDR3 loop reads CASSTHVLAERTIEEQFF. In DNA form, the CDR3 reads TGTGCCAGCAGTACCCACGTTCTAGCGGAAAGAACAATAGAGGAGCAGTTCTTC. The chain recombines TRBV28 with TRBJ2-1; 7 bases match TRBD2. CDR1 is MDHEN, CDR2 SYDVKM, per germline. The CDR3 spans 18 residues. J lost 10 bases, V lost 5 bases, and 23 bases had no gene match.

The rearrangement joins TRBV7-9 to TRBJ2-1; D remains unclear. The germline gives CDR1 SEHNR, CDR2 FQNEAQ (reference sequence). V was trimmed by 5 bases and J by 0 bases, leaving 11 bases between them. The CDR3 sequence is 15 residues long. The CDR3 DNA sequence: TGTGCCAGCAGCGAGACTGCTAGCTCCTACAATGAGCAGTTCTTC. It yields the protein CASSETASSYNEQFF.

The genes are TRBV27 and TRBJ2-1, with no clear D. Per the germline V gene, CDR1 is MNHEY and CDR2 is SMNVEV (reference sequence). This CDR3 spans 9 amino acids. Trimming removed 10 bases from V and 9 bases from J, with 7 bases in between. The CDR3 here is CAMISEQFF. In DNA, the CDR3 is TGTGCCATGATCAGTGAGCAGTTCTTC.

There are a few counts of this clone. The V gene is TRBV4-1, the J gene TRBJ1-1; no firm D call. The CDR3 has 14 residues. Germline lookup yields CDR1 MGHRA and CDR2 YSYEKL. Trimming shortened V by 4 bases and J by 5 bases, and 14 bases separated the two germline ends. The CDR3 nucleotides are TGCGCCAGCAGCCCCGACCCGGGTTTTACTGAAGCTTTCTTT. It is translated as CASSPDPGFTEAFF.